The 8 T cell receptor beta chains below were found in one sample sequenced in a study of metastatic and nonmetastatic thyroid tumors. All patients were treatment-naive before thyroid surgery. TCRdb re-analyzed the PCR reads using MiXCR. The sample contains some 20,000 clones, 20% to 25% of which appear only once. Sample: tumor tissue. The receptor source for this set is a female donor with papillary thyroid cancer or a benign thyroid nodule (not recorded which). Some clones in this sample may be carry-over from other donors' samples.

This clone appeared a few times. The J gene is TRBJ1-2, the V gene TRBV28; D gene unclear. The V end lost 3 bases, the J end lost 2 bases, and 7 bases lay between the germline ends. CDR3 length: 13 amino acids. Germline loops: CDR1 MDHEN, CDR2 SYDVKM. Here the CDR3 reads CASSFSENYGYTF. For the CDR3, the DNA is TGTGCCAGCAGTTTTTCGGAGAACTATGGCTACACCTTC.

CDR3 in amino acids: CASSTPTRAYEQYF. CDR3 nucleotides: TGTGCCAGCAGCACCCCCACTAGGGCCTACGAGCAGTACTTC. The chain recombines TRBV11-3 with TRBJ2-7, with D maybe TRBD2 (5 bases). The CDR3 contains 14 residues. Trimming pared 5 bases from V and 2 bases from J, leaving 13 bases between. CDR1 SGHNT and CDR2 YENEEA come from the germline V gene.

The chain links TRBV7-8 to TRBJ1-5; D is undetermined. The germline gives CDR1 SGHVS, CDR2 FQNEAQ. Trimming shortened V by 5 bases and J by 4 bases, and 12 bases separated the two germline ends. CDR3 length equals 14 residues. The chain's CDR3 is CASSEQELNQPQHF. In DNA, the CDR3 is TGTGCCAGCAGCGAGCAGGAGCTGAATCAGCCCCAGCATTTT.

The chain combines TRBV7-9 with TRBJ2-5; D call uncertain. Germline V gives CDR1 SEHNR, CDR2 FQNEAQ (reference sequence). The V end lost 2 bases, the J end lost 4 bases, and 14 bases lay between the germline ends. This CDR3 contains 15 residues. The CDR3 is CASSLQASRGETQYF. CDR3 sequence (DNA): TGTGCCAGCAGCTTACAGGCTTCCCGAGGAGAGACCCAGTACTTC.

This chain connects TRBV6-1 to TRBJ2-2, with D perhaps TRBD1 (5 bases). This CDR3 has 15 residues. V lost 2 bases, J lost 1 base, and 8 bases lay in between. From germline, CDR1 is MNHNS and CDR2 SASEGT. The CDR3 region is CASSERGENTGELFF. The DNA for the CDR3 is TGTGCCAGCAGTGAAAGGGGCGAGAACACCGGGGAGCTGTTTTTT.

The V gene is TRBV19, the J gene TRBJ1-2, with unresolved D. The CDR3 contains 10 residues. Trimming took off 7 bases at V and 4 bases at J, with 4 bases between the two ends. Germline lookup yields CDR1 LNHDA and CDR2 SQIVND (reference sequence). The CDR3 here is CASKGYGYTF. The CDR3 DNA follows: TGTGCCAGTAAGGGCTATGGCTACACCTTC.

This sequence joins TRBV24-1 and TRBJ2-1; TRBD1 matches at 10 bases. Germline CDR1 reads KGHDR; CDR2 reads SFDVKD. J lost 4 bases, V lost 5 bases, and 16 bases had no gene match. The CDR3 runs 19 residues. CDR3 nucleotide sequence: TGTGCCACCAGTGCCGGGACAGGGGCACCCGGTTTTCTTTACAATGAGCAGTTCTTC. Translating gives CATSAGTGAPGFLYNEQFF.

V gene TRBV6-1 combines with J gene TRBJ2-1, with TRBD2 matching over 7 bases. The CDR3 is made up of 13 amino acids. Germline loops: CDR1 MNHNS, CDR2 SASEGT. J lost 6 bases, V lost 7 bases, and 6 bases had no gene match. The CDR3 here is CASTPSGGNEQFF. The CDR3 DNA sequence: TGTGCCAGCACCCCCTCGGGGGGCAATGAGCAGTTCTTC.